The present T cell receptor (beta chain) was sequenced within a study of blood T cell repertoires in COVID-19. Data came from immunoSEQ multiplex PCR; TCRdb stores just in-frame clones and leaves some out. The data show fewer than 300,000 clones, 84% seen once. CDR3 length: 15 amino acids. With V trimmed by 10 bases and J by 4 bases, 13 bases remained unmatched. The germline V gene has CDR1 MRHNA and CDR2 SNTAGT. The sequence derives from a person between 65 and 79 years old with COVID-19, enrolled during active disease. The chain links TRBV6-4 to TRBJ1-1; TRBD1 agrees at 9 bases. Sequenced sample: peripheral blood. This chain's CDR3 is CAIYYHRGPGTEAFF. The CDR3 coding sequence is TGTGCCATCTACTATCACAGGGGGCCAGGCACTGAAGCTTTCTTT.